The entry that follows covers one T cell receptor beta chain sequence. Its antigen is currently unknown. Some second doses came at about 4 weeks and others at about 12 weeks; these were pooled. The source of the sample is a study of T cell responses to AZD1222 COVID-19 vaccine. Produced via immunoSEQ multiplex PCR; TCRdb's table is partial and in-frame only. The sample lists 180,000 or so clones, roughly 92% occurring once. Notes on the study in general: Per reports, nearly half of all spike-specific TCRs target regions that are unmutated in variants. Receipt of two AZD1222 doses was followed by a rise in Spike-specific TCR breadth and depth. Repertoire collection took place solely once the T cell response had peaked.

The material was peripheral blood, obtained 28 days after the second AZD1222 dose. The sequence derives from an adult who received the AZD1222 COVID-19 vaccine.

The DNA for the CDR3 is TGTGCCAGCAAGGGCAGTAGCACCGGGGAGCTGTTTTTT. Translating it yields CASKGSSTGELFF. The chain has TRBV28 and TRBJ2-2; D unclear. This CDR3 is built from 13 residues. The germline CDR1 and CDR2 sequences are MDHEN and SYDVKM. V shed 7 bases and J shed 4 bases, with 10 bases lying between them. Full variable domain (missing parts from reference TRBV28 and TRBJ2-2): DVKVTQSSRYLVKRTGEKVFLECVQDMDHENMFWYRQDPGLGLRLIYFSYDVKMKEKGDIPEGYSVSREKKERFSLILESASTNQTSMYLCASKGSSTGELFFGEGSRLTVL.